The 10 T cell receptor beta chains presented below share a single source sample, sequenced in a study of vaccination effects on CD4 cells after COVID-19. Some clones are missing from TCRdb's copy, which holds only in-frame ones; the method was immunoSEQ multiplex PCR. The data show tens of thousands of clones, over 70% seen once. Viral peptide pools were used in the ViraFEST assay to expand antigen-specific CD4+ T cells, and sequencing came afterward. CD4+ T cells were isolated after 10 days of culture. Either the mRNA-1273 or the BNT162b2 vaccine was given to participants as two doses. These receptors are not linked to any known antigen. The sequences come from CD4+ T cells from PBMCs cultured with HCoV-OC43 spike peptides, collected after COVID-19 vaccination. Documented subset: HCoV-OC43 spike overlapping peptide pool stimulation. These receptors were obtained from a human donor who received a COVID-19 vaccine.

This clone was detected only a few times. This sequence joins TRBV11-3 and TRBJ1-1; tentative D call: TRBD1 (5 bases). CDR1 is SGHNT, CDR2 YENEEA, per germline. This CDR3 has 13 amino acids. Trimming pared 5 bases from V and 13 bases from J, leaving 20 bases between. The CDR3 protein is CASSPRDGDKVFF. As DNA, the CDR3 is TGTGCCAGCAGCCCCCGGGACGGGGATAAGGTTTTCTTT.

The chain combines TRBV18 with TRBJ1-2; TRBD1 is a possible D gene (6 bases). Per the germline V gene, CDR1 is KGHSH and CDR2 is LQKENI. This CDR3 has 15 amino acids. Trimming left V 2 bases short and J 0 bases short, with 10 bases between. The CDR3 DNA reads as TGTGCCAGCTCACCATCGGACAGTCCTAACTATGGCTACACCTTC. Its translation: CASSPSDSPNYGYTF.

The V call is TRBV7-8, the J call TRBJ2-3; D not resolved. V dropped 7 bases and J dropped 2 bases, with 13 bases sitting between them. Germline CDR1 SGHVS, CDR2 FQNEAQ. The CDR3 is 14 amino acids. The CDR3 DNA sequence: TGTGCCAGCAACCGACTGGTAAACACAGATACGCAGTATTTT. It codes for CASNRLVNTDTQYF. Drawing the rest from reference TRBV7-8 and TRBJ2-3, the complete variable domain is GAGVSQSPRYKVAKRGQDVALRCDPISGHVSLFWYQQALGQGPEFLTYFQNEAQLDKSGLPSDRFFAERPEGSVSTLKIQRTQQEDSAVYLCASNRLVNTDTQYFGPGTRLTVL.

The gene calls are TRBV2 and TRBJ2-2, with D possibly being TRBD1 (6 bases). CDR1 is SNHLY, CDR2 FYNNEI, per germline. The CDR3 is made up of 15 amino acids. V gave up 8 bases and J gave up 0 bases, with 13 bases separating them. As DNA, the CDR3 is TGTGCCAGCCGACAGGACAGCACGAACACCGGGGAGCTGTTTTTT. Its translation is CASRQDSTNTGELFF.

The chain has TRBV2 and TRBJ1-1; no reliable D call. The CDR3 sequence is 12 residues long. Trimming pared 6 bases from V and 6 bases from J, leaving 11 bases between. Germline-derived CDR1 and CDR2 are SNHLY and FYNNEI. CDR3 nucleotide sequence: TGTGCCAGCAGGGAGATCCAGCCTGAAGCTTTCTTT. Its protein product is CASREIQPEAFF.

The gene calls are TRBV24-1 and TRBJ1-5, with 10 bases lining up with TRBD1. V was clipped by 4 bases and J by 3 bases; unmatched bases: 5. This CDR3 is built from 16 residues. Germline V CDR1 and CDR2: KGHDR, SFDVKD. This chain's CDR3 is CATSDSGTGVNQPQHF. The CDR3 nucleotides read TGTGCCACCAGTGACTCCGGGACAGGGGTCAATCAGCCCCAGCATTTT.

The chain couples TRBV28 to TRBJ1-3; a possible D gene is TRBD1 (5 bases). V lost 7 bases and J 4 bases, leaving 14 bases between the germline ends. The CDR3 runs to 14 residues. The germline V gene has CDR1 MDHEN and CDR2 SYDVKM. The CDR3 DNA follows: TGTGCCAGCATCCGAGGAGACAGCGGAAACACCATATATTTT. Amino acids: CASIRGDSGNTIYF.

The chain combines TRBV19 with TRBJ2-1; D may be TRBD1 or TRBD2 (5 bases each). The CDR3 loop spans 16 amino acids. V was trimmed by 6 bases and J by 0 bases, leaving 15 bases between them. Germline V CDR1 and CDR2: LNHDA, SQIVND (reference sequence). As DNA, the CDR3 is TGTGCCAGTAGCCTCCCCGGGACGAGCTCCTACAATGAGCAGTTCTTC. It yields the protein CASSLPGTSSYNEQFF.

The chain links TRBV18 to TRBJ1-3, with TRBD1 identical over 7 bases. Losses at the gene ends were 5 bases for V and 2 bases for J; bases not matched to a gene: 6. The CDR3 has 15 residues. Per the germline V gene, CDR1 is KGHSH and CDR2 is LQKENI. CDR3 loop: CASSATGEAGNTIYF. CDR3 nucleotides: TGTGCCAGCTCAGCTACAGGGGAAGCTGGAAACACCATATATTTT.

This chain uses TRBV2 with TRBJ1-5; maybe TRBD1 (5 bases). CDR3 size: 13 residues. Looked up from germline, CDR1 is SNHLY and CDR2 is FYNNEI. Deletions cut 7 bases from V and 4 bases from J, with 11 bases between. The CDR3 sequence: CASNPTENQPQHF. As DNA, the CDR3 is TGTGCCAGCAATCCGACAGAAAATCAGCCCCAGCATTTT.